The 5 T cell receptor beta chains reported below all come from one sample, sequenced in a study of shared T cell receptors in the human thymus. Clones were read by immunoSEQ multiplex PCR, and TCRdb kept only the in-frame ones, dropping some. The top ten hold under 0.01% of the sample, which has over 650,000 clones, about 89% seen once. The same data also went into a second study, on human thymus T cells.

The sequenced sample was thymocytes. The receptor set was obtained from a boy less than two years old with a congenital heart defect.

The chain uses TRBV5-6 and TRBJ2-6, with 9 bases lining up with TRBD1. The CDR3 consists of 16 residues. Trimming removed 4 bases from V and 0 bases from J; junction bases left unmatched: 2. Germline CDR1 is SGHDT and CDR2 is YYEEEE. Here the CDR3 DNA reads TGTGCCAGCAGCCCGGGACAGGGCTCTGGGGCCAACGTCCTGACTTTC. It yields the protein CASSPGQGSGANVLTF. The whole variable domain, filled in from reference TRBV5-6 and TRBJ2-6, reads DAGVTQSPTHLIKTRGQQVTLRCSPKSGHDTVSWYQQALGQGPQFIFQYYEEEERQRGNFPDRFSGHQFPNYSSELNVNALLLGDSALYLCASSPGQGSGANVLTFGAGSRLTVL.

The V and J genes are TRBV19 and TRBJ1-5; possibly TRBD1 for D (5 bases). The V end was cut by 1 base, the J end by 4 bases, with 11 bases between. The CDR3 is made up of 15 amino acids. Germline V lookup: CDR1 LNHDA, CDR2 SQIVND (reference sequence). The CDR3 protein is CASSIVRQGNQPQHF. As DNA, the CDR3 is TGTGCCAGTAGTATAGTAAGGCAGGGAAATCAGCCCCAGCATTTT. Combining the CDR3 with reference TRBV19 and TRBJ1-5 gives the whole variable domain DGGITQSPKYLFRKEGQNVTLSCEQNLNHDAMYWYRQDPGQGLRLIYYSQIVNDFQKGDIAEGYSVSREKKESFPLTVTSAQKNPTAFYLCASSIVRQGNQPQHFGDGTRLSIL.

This clone was seen a few times. V usage is TRBV30 and J usage is TRBJ1-5; maybe TRBD1 (5 bases). CDR1 GTSNPN and CDR2 SVGIG come from the germline V gene (reference sequence). V shed 5 bases and J shed 0 bases, with 35 bases lying between them. The CDR3 length is 22 residues. The CDR3 here is CAWQRGAGKDTKERYSNQPQHF. The CDR3 bases are TGTGCCTGGCAAAGGGGAGCGGGCAAGGACACGAAAGAAAGATATAGCAATCAGCCCCAGCATTTT.

The chain uses TRBV2 and TRBJ1-1; a possible D gene is TRBD1 (6 bases). Trimming left V 6 bases short and J 1 base short, with 33 bases between. Germline assignment: CDR1 SNHLY and CDR2 FYNNEI. The CDR3 has 21 amino acids. The CDR3 DNA is TGTGCCAGCAGAACTCGCGATCTGACAGGCCTTTGGGAGACAGCGAACACTGAAGCTTTCTTT. Translating it yields CASRTRDLTGLWETANTEAFF.

The chain couples TRBV7-6 to TRBJ2-5; tentative D call: TRBD1 (6 bases). V lost 2 bases, J lost 4 bases, and 17 bases lay in between. Germline V gives CDR1 SGHVS, CDR2 FNYEAQ. This CDR3 region has 16 residues. The CDR3 sequence is CASSLQLGAIGETQYF. CDR3 DNA sequence: TGTGCCAGCAGCTTACAATTGGGGGCCATTGGAGAGACCCAGTACTTC.